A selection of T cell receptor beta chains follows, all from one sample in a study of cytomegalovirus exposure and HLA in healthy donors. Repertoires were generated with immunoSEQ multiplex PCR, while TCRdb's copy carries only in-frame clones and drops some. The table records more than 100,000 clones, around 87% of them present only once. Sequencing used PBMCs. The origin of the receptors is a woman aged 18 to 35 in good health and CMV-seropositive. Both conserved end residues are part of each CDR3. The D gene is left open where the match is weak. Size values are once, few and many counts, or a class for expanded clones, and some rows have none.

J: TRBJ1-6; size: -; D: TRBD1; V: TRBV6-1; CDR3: CASSWGQGGSPLHF; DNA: TGTGCCAGCAGTTGGGGACAGGGCGGTTCACCCCTCCACTTT
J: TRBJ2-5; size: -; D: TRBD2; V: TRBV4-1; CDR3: CASSPLVLAVQETQYF; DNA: TGCGCCAGCAGCCCGTTAGTACTAGCGGTCCAAGAGACCCAGTACTTC
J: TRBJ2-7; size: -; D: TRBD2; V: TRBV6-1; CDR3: CASSEGFRLAGDEQYF; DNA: TGTGCCAGCAGTGAAGGTTTTAGACTAGCGGGAGACGAGCAGTACTTC
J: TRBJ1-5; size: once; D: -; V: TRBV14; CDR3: CASSQGYRDNGSNQPQHF; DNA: TGTGCCAGCAGCCAAGGTTACCGGGACAACGGGAGCAATCAGCCCCAGCATTTT
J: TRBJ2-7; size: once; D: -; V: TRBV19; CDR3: CASSIRVSYEQYF; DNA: TGTGCCAGTAGTATTCGGGTATCCTACGAGCAGTACTTC
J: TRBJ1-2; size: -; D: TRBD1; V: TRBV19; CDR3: CASSPTGDYGYTF; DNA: TGTGCCAGTAGTCCAACAGGGGATTATGGCTACACCTTC
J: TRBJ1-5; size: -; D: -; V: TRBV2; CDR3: CASSEMGGTNQPQHF; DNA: TGTGCCAGCAGTGAAATGGGAGGGACAAATCAGCCCCAGCATTTT
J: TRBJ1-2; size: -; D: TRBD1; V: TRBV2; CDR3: CASSRDRDSNYGYTF; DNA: TGTGCCAGCAGCCGGGACAGGGATTCTAACTATGGCTACACCTTC
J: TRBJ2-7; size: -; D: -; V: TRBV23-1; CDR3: CASSQWGRETYEQYF; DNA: TGCGCCAGCAGTCAATGGGGCAGAGAGACCTACGAGCAGTACTTC
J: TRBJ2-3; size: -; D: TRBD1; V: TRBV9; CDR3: CASSVDTGGGTDTQYF; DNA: TGTGCCAGCAGCGTGGATACAGGGGGCGGCACAGATACGCAGTATTTT
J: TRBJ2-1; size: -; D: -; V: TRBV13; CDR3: CASSSRTAQGTSYNEQFF; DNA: TGTGCCAGCAGCTCCAGGACGGCACAGGGGACTTCCTACAATGAGCAGTTCTTC
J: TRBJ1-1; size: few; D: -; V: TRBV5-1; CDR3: CASSQDWSGTEAFF; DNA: TGCGCCAGCAGCCAGGACTGGAGCGGCACTGAAGCTTTCTTT
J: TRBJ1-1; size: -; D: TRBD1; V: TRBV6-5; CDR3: CASRTGILNTEAFF; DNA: TGTGCCAGCAGGACAGGGATTTTGAACACTGAAGCTTTCTTT
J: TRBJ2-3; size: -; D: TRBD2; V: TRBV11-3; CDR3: CASSLGYLGGRARDTQYF; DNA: TGTGCCAGCAGCTTAGGTTACCTCGGCGGGAGGGCAAGAGATACGCAGTATTTT
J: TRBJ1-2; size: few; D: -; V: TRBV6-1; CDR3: CASSEALQGYGYTF; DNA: TGTGCCAGCAGTGAAGCGTTGCAGGGCTATGGCTACACCTTC
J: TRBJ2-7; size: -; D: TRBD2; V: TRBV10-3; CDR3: CAIGTSGPYEQYF; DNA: TGTGCCATAGGGACTAGCGGCCCCTACGAGCAGTACTTC
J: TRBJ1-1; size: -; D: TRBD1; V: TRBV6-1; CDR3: CASRREQGANTEAFF; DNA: TGTGCCAGCAGGAGGGAGCAGGGGGCGAACACTGAAGCTTTCTTT
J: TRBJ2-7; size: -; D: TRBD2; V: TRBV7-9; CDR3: CASSLAGTSGRFVDF; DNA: TGTGCCAGCAGCTTAGCCGGGACTAGCGGGAGATTCGTGGACTTT
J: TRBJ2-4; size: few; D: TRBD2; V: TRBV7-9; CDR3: CASTRGGQNIQYF; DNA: TGTGCCAGCACGCGGGGGGGCCAGAACATTCAGTACTTC
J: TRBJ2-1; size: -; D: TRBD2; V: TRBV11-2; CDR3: CASSLAGLAGALGHEQFF; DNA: TGTGCCAGCAGCTTAGCTGGACTAGCGGGAGCCCTGGGCCATGAGCAGTTCTTC
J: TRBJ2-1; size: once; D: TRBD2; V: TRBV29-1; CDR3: CSVEVRSGRGVGNEQFF; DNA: TGCAGCGTTGAAGTAAGGAGCGGGAGGGGGGTTGGGAATGAGCAGTTCTTC
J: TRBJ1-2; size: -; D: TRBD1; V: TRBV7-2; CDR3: CASSPGQGAVRGYTF; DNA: TGTGCCAGCAGCCCAGGACAGGGGGCGGTACGTGGCTACACCTTC
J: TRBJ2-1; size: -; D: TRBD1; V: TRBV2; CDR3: CASQRGGGNEQFF; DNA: TGTGCCAGCCAAAGAGGGGGCGGCAATGAGCAGTTCTTC
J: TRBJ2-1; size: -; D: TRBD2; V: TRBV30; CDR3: CAWSETPRLERDYNEQFF; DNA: TGTGCCTGGAGTGAGACCCCCCGACTCGAGCGGGACTACAATGAGCAGTTCTTC
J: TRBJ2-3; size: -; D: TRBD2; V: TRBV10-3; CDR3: CATALAGDTDTQYF; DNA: TGTGCCACCGCCTTAGCGGGGGATACAGATACGCAGTATTTT
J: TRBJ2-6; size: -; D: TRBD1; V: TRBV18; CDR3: CASSLKTGYLSGANVLTF; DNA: TGTGCCAGCTCACTCAAGACAGGGTATCTCAGTGGGGCCAACGTCCTGACTTTC
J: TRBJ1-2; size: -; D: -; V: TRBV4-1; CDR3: CASSQVGNYGYTF; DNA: TGCGCCAGCAGCCAGGTCGGGAACTATGGCTACACCTTC
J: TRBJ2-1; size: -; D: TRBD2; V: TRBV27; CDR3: CASSLRTSGRKSSYNEQFF; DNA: TGTGCCAGCAGTCTAAGGACTAGCGGGAGGAAGAGCTCCTACAATGAGCAGTTCTTC
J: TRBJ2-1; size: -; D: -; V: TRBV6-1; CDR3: CASGQGFLEQFF; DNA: TGTGCCAGCGGCCAGGGCTTTTTGGAGCAGTTCTTC
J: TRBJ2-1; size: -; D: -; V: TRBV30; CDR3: CAWSLGRDNEQFF; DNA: TGTGCCTGGAGTTTGGGGAGAGACAATGAGCAGTTCTTC
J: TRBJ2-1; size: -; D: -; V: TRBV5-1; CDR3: CASSLGGYREEQFF; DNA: TGCGCCAGCAGCTTGGGCGGTTACAGGGAAGAGCAGTTCTTC
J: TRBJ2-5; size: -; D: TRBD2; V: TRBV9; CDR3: CASSPGGGPQETQYF; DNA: TGTGCCAGCAGCCCCGGCGGGGGGCCACAAGAGACCCAGTACTTC
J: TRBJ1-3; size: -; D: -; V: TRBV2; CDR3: CASSGLQGMVAGNTIYF; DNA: TGTGCCAGCAGTGGACTACAGGGTATGGTAGCTGGAAACACCATATATTTT
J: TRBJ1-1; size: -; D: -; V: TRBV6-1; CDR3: CASSGEYTEAFF; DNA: TGTGCCAGCAGTGGTGAGTACACTGAAGCTTTCTTT
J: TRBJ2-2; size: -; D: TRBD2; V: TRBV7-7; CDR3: CASSWTSGGPGTGELFF; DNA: TGTGCTAGCAGCTGGACTAGCGGGGGCCCCGGGACCGGGGAGCTGTTTTTT
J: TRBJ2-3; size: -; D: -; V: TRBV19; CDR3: CASSIGGPDTQYF; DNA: TGTGCCAGTAGTATCGGAGGTCCAGATACGCAGTATTTT
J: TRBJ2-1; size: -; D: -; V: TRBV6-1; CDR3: CASSVDRYNEQFF; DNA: TGTGCCAGCAGTGTGGACAGATACAATGAGCAGTTCTTC
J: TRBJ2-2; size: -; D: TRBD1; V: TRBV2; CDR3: CASSLRRDRGTGELFF; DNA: TGTGCCAGCAGCCTCCGCCGGGACAGGGGGACCGGGGAGCTGTTTTTT
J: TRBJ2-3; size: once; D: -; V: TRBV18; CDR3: CASSPIGQMTTDTQYF; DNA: TGTGCCAGCTCACCAATAGGACAGATGACCACAGATACGCAGTATTTT
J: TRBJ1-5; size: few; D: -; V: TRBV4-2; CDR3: CASSQERRGVQPQHF; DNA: TGTGCCAGCAGCCAAGAGAGGAGGGGCGTTCAGCCCCAGCATTTT
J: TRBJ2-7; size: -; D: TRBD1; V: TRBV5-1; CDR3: CASSGSGTGGLEQYF; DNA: TGCGCCAGCAGCGGATCCGGGACAGGGGGACTCGAGCAGTACTTC
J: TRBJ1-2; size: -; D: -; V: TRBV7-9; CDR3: CASSLAGGALGYGYTF; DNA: TGTGCCAGCAGCTTAGCAGGGGGGGCGCTTGGCTATGGCTACACCTTC
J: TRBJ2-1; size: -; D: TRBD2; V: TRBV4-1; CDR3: CASSPPPGTRDVNEQFF; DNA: TGCGCCAGCAGTCCCCCACCCGGGACTAGAGATGTTAATGAGCAGTTCTTC
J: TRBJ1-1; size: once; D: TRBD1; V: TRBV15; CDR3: CATAGGNTEAFF; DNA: TGTGCCACCGCAGGGGGAAACACTGAAGCTTTCTTT
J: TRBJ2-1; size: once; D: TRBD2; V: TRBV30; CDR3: CAWSVVRTSGRAGDEQFF; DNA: TGTGCCTGGAGTGTGGTGCGGACTAGCGGGAGGGCCGGGGATGAGCAGTTCTTC
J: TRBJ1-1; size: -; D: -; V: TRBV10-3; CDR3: CAIGDTEAFF; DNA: TGTGCCATCGGAGACACTGAAGCTTTCTTT
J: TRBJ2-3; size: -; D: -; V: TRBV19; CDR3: CASSRKASSTDTQYF; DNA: TGTGCCAGTAGTCGCAAAGCGAGTAGCACAGATACGCAGTATTTT
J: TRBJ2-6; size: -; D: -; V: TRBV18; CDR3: CASSPNVGVVANVLTF; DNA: TGTGCCAGCTCACCAAACGTAGGGGTTGTGGCCAACGTCCTGACTTTC
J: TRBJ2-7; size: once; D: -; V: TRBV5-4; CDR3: CASSSRYEQYF; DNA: TGTGCCAGCAGCTCCCGTTACGAGCAGTACTTC
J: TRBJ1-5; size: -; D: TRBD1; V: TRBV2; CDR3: CASSDRVYSNQPQHF; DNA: TGTGCCAGCAGCGACAGGGTCTATAGCAATCAGCCCCAGCATTTT
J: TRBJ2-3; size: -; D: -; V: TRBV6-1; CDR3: CASSLRPRTEDTQYF; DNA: TGTGCCAGCAGTCTAAGGCCCCGGACAGAAGATACGCAGTATTTT
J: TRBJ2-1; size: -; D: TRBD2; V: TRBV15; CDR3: CATSREGGERNEQFF; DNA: TGTGCCACCAGCAGAGAGGGAGGGGAACGCAATGAGCAGTTCTTC
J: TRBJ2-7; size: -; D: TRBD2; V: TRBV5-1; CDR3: CASGNGGVSYEQYF; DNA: TGCGCCAGCGGTAACGGGGGGGTTTCCTACGAGCAGTACTTC
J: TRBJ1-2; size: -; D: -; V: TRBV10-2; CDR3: CASSESAQGAAGYTF; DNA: TGCGCCAGCAGTGAGTCAGCTCAGGGTGCGGCGGGCTACACCTTC
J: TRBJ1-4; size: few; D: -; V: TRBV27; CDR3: CASSAQGGVWEKLFF; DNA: TGTGCCAGCAGTGCACAGGGTGGTGTTTGGGAAAAACTGTTTTTT
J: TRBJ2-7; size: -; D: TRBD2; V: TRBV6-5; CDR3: CASSYSNAGGPEQYF; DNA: TGTGCCAGCAGTTACTCGAACGCGGGAGGGCCCGAGCAGTACTTC
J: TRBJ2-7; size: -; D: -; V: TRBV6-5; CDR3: CASRQGTDYEQYF; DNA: TGTGCCAGCAGGCAGGGGACGGACTACGAGCAGTACTTC
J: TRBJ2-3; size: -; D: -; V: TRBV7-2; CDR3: CASGWAPTDTQYF; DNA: TGTGCCAGCGGTTGGGCACCCACAGATACGCAGTATTTT
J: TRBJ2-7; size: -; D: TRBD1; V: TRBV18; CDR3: CASSPDRGGSYEQYF; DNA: TGTGCCAGCTCTCCGGACAGGGGAGGTAGCTACGAGCAGTACTTC
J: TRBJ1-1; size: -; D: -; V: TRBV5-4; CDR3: CASSLDAGSNTEAFF; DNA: TGTGCCAGCAGCTTGGACGCAGGGTCGAACACTGAAGCTTTCTTT